These 8 T cell receptor beta chains came from one sample sequenced in a study of blood T cell repertoires in COVID-19. The repertoire was sequenced with immunoSEQ multiplex PCR; TCRdb's copy has only in-frame clones and lacks some. The sample gives a few hundred thousand clones, around 87% of which show up once; roughly 3% is in the top ten. The specimen was peripheral blood. These receptor sequences come from a man aged 55 to 70 with acute or convalescent COVID-19.

V usage is TRBV19 and J usage is TRBJ1-2; possibly TRBD1 for D (5 bases). Per the germline V gene, CDR1 is LNHDA and CDR2 is SQIVND (reference sequence). This CDR3 has 13 residues. With 3 bases removed from V and 4 bases from J, the gap between germline ends came to 9 bases. As DNA, the CDR3 is TGTGCCAGTAGTATGCGGGACTTCTATGGCTACACCTTC. Translation: CASSMRDFYGYTF.

The rearrangement uses TRBV5-6 and TRBJ1-1; D may be TRBD1 (5 bases). Trimming left V 4 bases short and J 5 bases short, with 15 bases between. The CDR3 runs to 14 residues. The V gene's germline CDR1 is SGHDT and CDR2 YYEEEE. CDR3 residues: CASSPFRGGTEAFF. CDR3 in DNA: TGTGCCAGCAGCCCCTTTAGGGGAGGGACTGAAGCTTTCTTT.

J is TRBJ2-7 and V is TRBV27, with 10 nucleotides matching TRBD1. Germline trimming cut 1 base from V and 2 bases from J; bases unmatched to any gene: 2. This CDR3 is 15 amino acids long. The germline V gene encodes CDR1 MNHEY and CDR2 SMNVEV (reference sequence). CDR3 bases: TGTGCCAGCAGTTTATACGGACAGGGGGCCTACGAGCAGTACTTC. Translation: CASSLYGQGAYEQYF.

This clone was observed once. The chain uses TRBV5-1 and TRBJ2-1; 9 bases are a match to TRBD1. The germline gives CDR1 SGHRS, CDR2 YFSETQ. The CDR3 is made up of 15 amino acids. V trimming: 4 bases; J trimming: 7 bases; junction bases outside the gene matches: 9. CDR3 sequence: CASSVNRGRGNEQFF. As DNA, the CDR3 is TGCGCCAGCAGCGTGAACAGGGGGCGCGGTAATGAGCAGTTCTTC.

The V call is TRBV18, the J call TRBJ2-7; D uncertain. Per germline, CDR1 KGHSH and CDR2 LQKENI. The V and J ends lost 6 bases and 3 bases respectively, with 12 bases between them. The CDR3 is 13 amino acids. The CDR3 coding sequence is TGTGCCAGCTCCCCGCGGCAGAACTACGAGCAGTACTTC. Its protein is CASSPRQNYEQYF. Together with reference TRBV18 and TRBJ2-7, the CDR3 gives the full variable domain: NAGVMQNPRHLVRRRGQEARLRCSPMKGHSHVYWYRQLPEEGLKFMVYLQKENIIDESGMPKERFSAEFPKEGPSILRIQQVVRGDSAAYFCASSPRQNYEQYFGPGTRLTVT.

This chain links TRBV6-5 with TRBJ1-1; 7 nucleotides align to TRBD1. In germline, CDR1 is MNHEY, CDR2 SVGAGI. The length of the CDR3 is 15 residues. The V segment lost 5 bases and the J segment 0 bases; nucleotides outside the gene matches: 6. CDR3 in DNA: TGTGCCAGCAGTCCGGACAGGTCCATGAACACTGAAGCTTTCTTT. As protein: CASSPDRSMNTEAFF.

This chain connects TRBV4-3 to TRBJ2-5, with D unclear. V lost 0 bases to trimming and J lost 5 bases, with 7 bases between them. CDR3 length: 13 amino acids. Germline V gene data show CDR1 as LGHNA and CDR2 as YSLEER. CDR3: CASSQDWQETQYF. DNA for the CDR3: TGCGCCAGCAGCCAAGATTGGCAGGAGACCCAGTACTTC.

V is TRBV21-1 and J is TRBJ1-1; the D call of TRBD1 is as the table states it, not checked on the DNA. TRBV21-1 is a pseudogene segment. This CDR3 has 14 amino acids. The CDR3, as DNA: TGTGCCAGCAGCAAAGAACAGGGGAACACTGAAGCTTTCTTT. Translated, it gives CASSKEQGNTEAFF.